The 19 T cell receptor beta chains given below trace back to one sample, sequenced in a study of blood T cell repertoires in COVID-19. Assay: immunoSEQ multiplex PCR; the TCRdb copy retains only in-frame clones and omits some. The sample has about 160,000 clones; 80% to 85% are singletons. The sequenced sample was peripheral blood. The receptor set was obtained from a woman of 80 years or more with active or convalescent COVID-19.

V usage is TRBV5-1 and J usage is TRBJ1-4; tentative D call: TRBD1 (6 bases). Per the germline V gene, CDR1 is SGHRS and CDR2 is YFSETQ. Trimming shortened V by 0 bases and J by 8 bases, and 14 bases separated the two germline ends. This CDR3 contains 15 residues. CDR3 DNA sequence: TGCGCCAGCAGCTTGGGCGGCAGGGGCGACGAAAAACTGTTTTTT. This codes for CASSLGGRGDEKLFF. Drawing the rest from reference TRBV5-1 and TRBJ1-4, the complete variable domain is KAGVTQTPRYLIKTRGQQVTLSCSPISGHRSVSWYQQTPGQGLQFLFEYFSETQRNKGNFPGRFSGRQFSNSRSEMNVSTLELGDSALYLCASSLGGRGDEKLFFGSGTQLSVL.

A few counts support this clone. The chain has TRBV20-1 and TRBJ1-2, with D possibly TRBD1 on 5 matching bases. Per the germline V gene, CDR1 is DFQATT and CDR2 is SNEGSKA (reference sequence). V was trimmed by 3 bases and J by 3 bases, leaving 17 bases between them. The CDR3 totals 15 residues. The CDR3: CSASPLIAGDYGYTF. The CDR3 nucleotides read TGCAGTGCTAGTCCACTTATCGCGGGGGACTATGGCTACACCTTC.

CDR3 loop: CASSLVGGAGFEQFF. The CDR3 bases are TGTGCCAGCAGCTTAGTCGGGGGGGCCGGGTTTGAGCAGTTCTTC. This chain uses TRBV7-8 with TRBJ2-1; 8 bases match TRBD2. CDR3 length: 15 residues. The trim removed 1 base at V and 9 bases at J, leaving 8 bases unmatched. Germline CDR1 SGHVS, CDR2 FQNEAQ.

About this clone itself: Other DNA sequences from this sample encode an identical CDR3 as well. The J gene is TRBJ1-1, the V gene TRBV5-1; D is ambiguous. The germline gives CDR1 SGHRS, CDR2 YFSETQ. This CDR3 has 11 residues. Trimming removed 6 bases from V and 1 base from J, with 4 bases in between. CDR3 nucleotide sequence: TGCGCCAGCACGGGGAACACTGAAGCTTTCTTT. It yields the protein CASTGNTEAFF.

The chain uses TRBV9 and TRBJ2-1; 7 bases agree with TRBD1. The trim removed 0 bases at V and 2 bases at J, leaving 8 bases unmatched. Germline CDR1 SGDLS, CDR2 YYNGEE. The CDR3 runs 17 residues. The CDR3 loop is CASSVDHGTAPYNEQFF. The CDR3 DNA reads TGTGCCAGCAGCGTAGATCATGGGACAGCTCCCTACAATGAGCAGTTCTTC.

This chain joins TRBV7-2 and TRBJ1-5, with a weak D call TRBD1 (6 bases). This CDR3 comprises 15 residues. The V gene's germline CDR1 is SGHTA and CDR2 FQGNSA. V gave up 5 bases and J gave up 0 bases, with 11 bases separating them. The CDR3, as DNA: TGTGCCAGCAGCCGGACAGCAAATAGCAATCAGCCCCAGCATTTT. This translates into CASSRTANSNQPQHF.

The genes are TRBV5-6 and TRBJ1-2; no definite D call. CDR1 and CDR2 from the germline V gene are SGHDT and YYEEEE. This CDR3 contains 18 residues. V gave up 5 bases and J gave up 3 bases, with 26 bases separating them. The CDR3, as DNA: TGTGCCAGCAGTCGGGAGTTACTAGCCCATCCGGTTCACTATGGCTACACCTTC. This encodes CASSRELLAHPVHYGYTF. The full variable domain, its missing parts supplied by reference TRBV5-6 and TRBJ1-2, is DAGVTQSPTHLIKTRGQQVTLRCSPKSGHDTVSWYQQALGQGPQFIFQYYEEEERQRGNFPDRFSGHQFPNYSSELNVNALLLGDSALYLCASSRELLAHPVHYGYTFGSGTRLTVV.

The rearrangement uses TRBV21-1 and TRBJ1-6; the tabulated D call, TRBD1, remains unverified against the DNA. TRBV21-1 is shown as a pseudogene. This CDR3 region has 17 residues. Here the CDR3 DNA reads TGTGCCAGCAAAGACGGGACAGCCATTTTTTATAATTCACCCCTCCACTTT. It yields the protein CASKDGTAIFYNSPLHF.

The chain uses TRBV6-6 and TRBJ2-1; 8 nucleotides agree with TRBD1. Trimming removed 5 bases from V and 4 bases from J; junction bases left unmatched: 13. CDR3 size: 17 residues. CDR1 is MNHNY, CDR2 SVGAGI, per germline (reference sequence). CDR3 residues: CASSRPGQGTRYNEQFF. CDR3 nucleotides: TGTGCCAGCAGTCGACCCGGACAGGGAACGAGGTACAATGAGCAGTTCTTC.

This clone has just a few counts. The V gene is TRBV9, the J gene TRBJ2-1, with 14 bases aligning to TRBD2. This CDR3 is 16 amino acids long. Losses at the gene ends were 3 bases for V and 8 bases for J; bases not matched to a gene: 7. From germline, CDR1 is SGDLS and CDR2 YYNGEE. The CDR3 nucleotides read TGTGCCAGCAGCGCTTCGACTAGCGGGGGGGCGGATGAGCAGTTCTTC. Translation: CASSASTSGGADEQFF.

This clone was counted once. The V call is TRBV11-2, the J call TRBJ1-1; 8 bases align to TRBD1. From germline, CDR1 is SGHAT and CDR2 FQNNGV. There are 15 residues in the CDR3. The J segment lost 0 bases and the V segment lost 6 bases, leaving 6 bases of the junction unmatched. Here the CDR3 reads CASRKGQGLNTEAFF. CDR3 DNA sequence: TGTGCCAGCAGAAAAGGACAGGGATTGAACACTGAAGCTTTCTTT.

This clone appeared a few times. V and J are TRBV7-9 and TRBJ1-5, with 7 bases identical to TRBD1. CDR1 and CDR2 (germline): SEHNR, FQNEAQ (reference sequence). Trimming at V came to 4 bases and at J to 6 bases, leaving 9 bases not matched to a gene. The CDR3 has 15 residues. The CDR3 reads CASSSRGGDSQPQHF. CDR3 nucleotide sequence: TGTGCCAGCAGCTCCCGGGGGGGGGACAGTCAGCCCCAGCATTTT.

The chain couples TRBV12-5 to TRBJ1-5; 7 bases fit TRBD1. The CDR3 totals 12 residues. V dropped 5 bases and J dropped 7; count of bases not matched to a gene: 2. Germline CDR1 and CDR2: LGHNT and FRNRAP. DNA for the CDR3: TGTGCTAGTGGTCAGGGGGGCCAGCCCCAGCATTTT. Amino acids: CASGQGGQPQHF.

The gene calls are TRBV18 and TRBJ1-4; D unclear. V shed 3 bases and J shed 8 bases, with 10 bases lying between them. CDR3 length: 13 amino acids. CDR1 is KGHSH and CDR2 is LQKENI in the germline V gene. The CDR3 DNA follows: TGTGCCAGCTCACCGGGTCTAGGAGAAAAACTGTTTTTT. Translation gives CASSPGLGEKLFF.

The rearrangement joins TRBV4-3 to TRBJ1-6; D gene unclear. This CDR3 contains 15 residues. Trimming took off 4 bases at V and 5 bases at J, with 12 bases between the two ends. Germline V CDR1 and CDR2: LGHNA, YSLEER. Written as DNA, the CDR3 is TGCGCCAGCAGCCCCTCCGTGGGCAATAATTCACCCCTCCACTTT. Translated, it gives CASSPSVGNNSPLHF.

The J gene is TRBJ1-4, the V gene TRBV11-2; 7 positions agree with TRBD1. V gave up 5 bases and J gave up 0 bases; unmatched junction bases: 0. Germline assignment: CDR1 SGHAT and CDR2 FQNNGV. The CDR3 has 14 residues. The CDR3: CASSQGATNEKLFF. Here the CDR3 DNA reads TGTGCCAGCAGCCAGGGGGCAACTAATGAAAAACTGTTTTTT.

This clone was recorded only once. V usage is TRBV6-5 and J usage is TRBJ2-7; 7 bases are shared with TRBD1. V gave up 2 bases and J gave up 0 bases; unmatched junction bases: 4. Germline V gene lookup returns CDR1 MNHEY and CDR2 SVGAGI. This CDR3 is built from 15 residues. The CDR3 loop reads CASSYRTGNSYEQYF. DNA of the CDR3: TGTGCCAGCAGTTACCGGACAGGAAACTCCTACGAGCAGTACTTC.

The chain links TRBV6-5 to TRBJ2-7; 9 bases line up with TRBD1. Unmatched junction bases numbered 17, after V lost 10 bases and J lost 7 bases. The V gene's germline CDR1 is MNHEY and CDR2 SVGAGI. The CDR3 loop spans 15 amino acids. The CDR3 spells CATRARDRDWGEQYF. The CDR3 coding sequence is TGTGCCACCCGAGCCAGGGACAGGGATTGGGGAGAGCAGTACTTC.

This clone was observed a few times. J is TRBJ1-1 and V is TRBV28; 8 bases are shared with TRBD1. The CDR3 spans 14 residues. Per the germline V gene, CDR1 is MDHEN and CDR2 is SYDVKM. V was clipped by 10 bases and J by 1 base; unmatched bases: 8. This CDR3 is CATRTGKKNTEAFF. CDR3 coding DNA: TGTGCCACCCGGACAGGGAAGAAGAACACTGAAGCTTTCTTT.